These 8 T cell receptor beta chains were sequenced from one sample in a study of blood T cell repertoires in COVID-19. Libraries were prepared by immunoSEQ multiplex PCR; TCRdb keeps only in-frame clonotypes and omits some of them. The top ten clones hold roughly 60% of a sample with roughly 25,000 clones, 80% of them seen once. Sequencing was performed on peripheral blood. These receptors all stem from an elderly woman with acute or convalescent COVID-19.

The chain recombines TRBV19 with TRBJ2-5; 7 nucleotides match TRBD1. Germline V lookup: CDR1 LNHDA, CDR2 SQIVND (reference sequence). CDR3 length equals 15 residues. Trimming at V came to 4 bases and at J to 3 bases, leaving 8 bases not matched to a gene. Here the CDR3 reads CASSKTRTGEETQYF. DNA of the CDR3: TGTGCCAGTAGTAAAACTCGAACAGGGGAAGAGACCCAGTACTTC.

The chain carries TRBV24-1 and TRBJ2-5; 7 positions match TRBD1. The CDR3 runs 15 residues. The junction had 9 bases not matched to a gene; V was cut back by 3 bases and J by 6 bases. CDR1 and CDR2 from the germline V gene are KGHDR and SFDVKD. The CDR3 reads CATSDRRQGSKTQYF. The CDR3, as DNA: TGTGCCACCAGTGATCGGCGACAGGGCTCCAAGACCCAGTACTTC.

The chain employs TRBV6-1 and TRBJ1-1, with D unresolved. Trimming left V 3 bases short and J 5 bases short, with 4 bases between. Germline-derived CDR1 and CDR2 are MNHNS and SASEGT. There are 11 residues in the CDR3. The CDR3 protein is CASSDRTEAFF. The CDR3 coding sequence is TGTGCCAGCAGTGATCGGACTGAAGCTTTCTTT.

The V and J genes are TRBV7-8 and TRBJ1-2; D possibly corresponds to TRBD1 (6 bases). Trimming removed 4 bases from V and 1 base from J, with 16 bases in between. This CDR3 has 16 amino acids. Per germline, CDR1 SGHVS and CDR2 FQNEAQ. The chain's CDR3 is CASSSGTTLINYGYTF. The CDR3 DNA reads TGTGCCAGCAGCTCTGGGACAACCCTTATTAACTATGGCTACACCTTC.

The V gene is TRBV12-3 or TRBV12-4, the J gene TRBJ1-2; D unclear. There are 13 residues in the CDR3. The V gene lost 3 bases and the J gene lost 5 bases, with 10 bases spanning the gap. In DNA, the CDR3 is TGTGCCAGCAGTTTCGAGGGAAGGTATGGCTACACCTTC. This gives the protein CASSFEGRYGYTF.

This chain's CDR3 is CASSRDRGNTDTQYF. The CDR3 coding sequence is TGTGCCAGCAGCCGCGACAGGGGGAACACAGATACGCAGTATTTT. The chain uses TRBV5-8 and TRBJ2-3; 9 nucleotides agree with TRBD1. After removal of 4 bases from V and 2 bases from J, the junction contained 5 bases not matched to a gene. The CDR3 has 15 residues. Per the germline V gene, CDR1 is SGHTS and CDR2 is YDEGEE. Combining the CDR3 with reference TRBV5-8 and TRBJ2-3 gives the whole variable domain EAGVTQSPTHLIKTRGQQATLRCSPISGHTSVYWYQQALGLGLQFLLWYDEGEERNRGNFPPRFSGRQFPNYSSELNVNALELEDSALYLCASSRDRGNTDTQYFGPGTRLTVL.

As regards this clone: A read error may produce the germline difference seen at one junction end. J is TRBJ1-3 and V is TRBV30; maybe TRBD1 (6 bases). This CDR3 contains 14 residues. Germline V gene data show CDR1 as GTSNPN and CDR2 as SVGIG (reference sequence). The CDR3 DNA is TGTGTCTGGAGTGTGGACAGCTCTGGAAACACCATATATTTT. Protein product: CVWSVDSSGNTIYF.

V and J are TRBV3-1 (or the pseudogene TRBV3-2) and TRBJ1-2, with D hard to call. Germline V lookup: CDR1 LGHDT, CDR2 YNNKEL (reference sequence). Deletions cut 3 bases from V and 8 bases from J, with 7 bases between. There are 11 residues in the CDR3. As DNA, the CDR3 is TGTGCCAGCAGCCAGAGAGAGGGCTACACCTTC. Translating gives CASSQREGYTF.